This T cell receptor (beta chain) was captured by sequencing in a study of T cells after posttransplantation cyclophosphamide. CDR3 length equals 17 residues. Germline CDR1 is MGHRA and CDR2 is YSYEKL. V lost 1 base and J lost 8; bases outside the gene matches: 14. This clone was detected many times. Other DNA sequences in the sample encode the same CDR3. The table came from immunoSEQ multiplex PCR; TCRdb's copy has only in-frame clones and leaves some out. Observed in the sample are approximately 25,000 clones, none of them singletons. The TCR sequence derives from a woman in her forties or fifties in good health, CMV-negative, and a related stem cell transplant donor. V and J are TRBV4-1 and TRBJ1-2; 9 bases are a match to TRBD1. Sequenced material: PBMCs. The CDR3 is CASSQVGQGKFFGGYTF. In DNA form, the CDR3 reads TGCGCCAGCAGCCAAGTGGGACAGGGAAAGTTTTTTGGAGGCTACACCTTC.